Shown below are 6 T cell receptor beta chains from a single sample sequenced in a study of beta chain features in type 1 diabetes. Of the isolated RNA, all was reverse transcribed, and so the sequenced material was expressed TCRB transcripts. The data were produced by immunoSEQ multiplex PCR, yet TCRdb's version contains in-frame clones alone and is incomplete. Seen here are some 400,000 clones, about 15% observed once, and the top ten hold about 0.02%. The sequencing input was naive CD4+ T cells from blood. Source of these receptors: a woman between 18 and 29 years old in good health.

V and J are TRBV28 and TRBJ2-1, with TRBD2 as a possible D gene (6 bases). V gave up 4 bases and J gave up 0 bases, with 16 bases separating them. Germline V CDR1 and CDR2: MDHEN, SYDVKM. CDR3 length equals 17 residues. CDR3 sequence (DNA): TGTGCCAGCAGTTATCCGGGACTTCTTGGCTCCTACAATGAGCAGTTCTTC. Translating it yields CASSYPGLLGSYNEQFF.

This chain connects TRBV6-5 to TRBJ1-3; TRBD1 agrees at 7 bases. Per the germline V gene, CDR1 is MNHEY and CDR2 is SVGAGI. Germline trimming cut 7 bases from V and 2 bases from J; bases unmatched to any gene: 5. CDR3 length: 14 residues. Here the CDR3 DNA reads TGTGCCAGCACAAGGGACAGCACTGGAAACACCATATATTTT. Its protein is CASTRDSTGNTIYF.

This clone was detected only a few times. The chain carries TRBV7-2 and TRBJ1-3; the D gene is possibly TRBD1 (6 bases). Germline V gene data show CDR1 as SGHTA and CDR2 as FQGNSA. Between the trimmed V and J ends, which lost 4 bases and 4 bases, there was a span of 11 bases. The CDR3 runs to 14 residues. CDR3 DNA: TGTGCCAGCAGCTCCCTAGGGGGAGGAAACACCATATATTTT. It codes for CASSSLGGGNTIYF.

This clone was detected only a few times. This rearrangement joins TRBV27 to TRBJ2-7, with D perhaps matching TRBD1 (6 bases). This CDR3 comprises 14 residues. The V end lost 4 bases, the J end lost 6 bases, and 16 bases lay between the germline ends. Germline CDR1 and CDR2: MNHEY and SMNVEV (reference sequence). The CDR3 is CASSSPWDTSEQYF. CDR3 DNA sequence: TGTGCCAGCAGTTCACCCTGGGACACCAGCGAGCAGTACTTC.

This clone was picked up a small number of times. This sample includes further DNA sequences coding for the same CDR3. The J gene is TRBJ1-2, the V gene TRBV7-9; 9 nucleotides match TRBD1. CDR1 and CDR2 from the germline V gene are SEHNR and FQNEAQ (reference sequence). The CDR3 is 14 amino acids. Trimming removed 5 bases from V and 2 bases from J; junction bases left unmatched: 3. This chain's CDR3 is CASSLGQGNYGYTF. The CDR3, as DNA: TGTGCCAGCAGCCTTGGACAGGGGAACTATGGCTACACCTTC.

V usage is TRBV4-3 and J usage is TRBJ2-7; 10 bases match TRBD2. CDR3 length: 19 amino acids. CDR1 LGHNA and CDR2 YSLEER come from the germline V gene. V shed 0 bases, J shed 4 bases, and the junction held 15 bases outside the gene matches. The CDR3 sequence is CASSQDFLAGATSSYEQYF. CDR3 DNA sequence: TGCGCCAGCAGCCAAGATTTCCTAGCGGGAGCAACTTCGTCTTACGAGCAGTACTTC.